These 14 T cell receptor beta chains originate from one sample sequenced in a study of blood T cell repertoires in COVID-19. Assay: immunoSEQ multiplex PCR; the TCRdb copy retains only in-frame clones and omits some. Of fewer than 200,000 clones listed, about four fifths were seen once; the top ten hold around 2%. Sequenced: peripheral blood. The receptors stem from a woman over 75 with acute or convalescent COVID-19.

The gene calls are TRBV21-1 and TRBJ1-5; the D call of TRBD1 is as the table states it, not checked on the DNA. TRBV21-1 is an annotated pseudogene. This CDR3 contains 16 residues. The CDR3 bases are TGTGCCAGCAGCAAATGGACAACAGGGAAGGGTCAGCCCCAGCATTTT. Protein product: CASSKWTTGKGQPQHF.

Points on this clone: The junction differs from germline at one of its ends, possibly a read error. The chain uses TRBV19 and TRBJ1-1; TRBD1 agrees at 12 bases. The CDR3 spans 14 residues. Germline CDR1 and CDR2: LNHDA and SQIVND (reference sequence). The CDR3 nucleotides are TGTGCCAGTAGGGACGCCGGGACAGGGGGCCTGAGGGCCTTT. Protein sequence: CASRDAGTGGLRAF.

The chain has TRBV11-3 and TRBJ1-5; D might be TRBD1 (6 bases). The CDR3 loop spans 16 amino acids. CDR1 is SGHNT and CDR2 is YENEEA in the germline V gene. V lost 6 bases and J lost 5, with 20 bases in between. For the CDR3, the DNA is TGTGCCAGCAGTCACGAACCTACAGGGCCCCATCAGCCCCAGCATTTT. Protein sequence: CASSHEPTGPHQPQHF.

The chain is built from TRBV28 and TRBJ1-1; D uncertain. V dropped 5 bases and J dropped 3 bases, with 19 bases sitting between them. The CDR3 covers 16 residues. Germline values: CDR1 MDHEN, CDR2 SYDVKM. The CDR3 loop is CASSGLEKALYTEAFF. The CDR3, as DNA: TGTGCCAGCAGTGGACTCGAAAAGGCCCTCTACACTGAAGCTTTCTTT.

The CDR3 DNA reads TGTGCCAGCACTGCGACAAGGACTAATGAAAAACTGTTTTTT. Amino acids: CASTATRTNEKLFF. The chain combines TRBV3-1 (or the pseudogene TRBV3-2) with TRBJ1-4, with D unresolved. Germline loops: CDR1 LGHDT, CDR2 YNNKEL (reference sequence). CDR3 length: 14 residues. V dropped 7 bases and J dropped 2 bases, with 11 bases sitting between them.

The chain links TRBV3-1 (or the pseudogene TRBV3-2) to TRBJ1-1; 7 positions agree with TRBD1. The V gene's germline CDR1 is LGHDT and CDR2 YNNKEL (reference sequence). V gave up 0 bases and J gave up 3 bases; unmatched junction bases: 4. The CDR3 spans 15 residues. The CDR3 DNA follows: TGTGCCAGCAGCCAAGATTCAGGGGGAGACACTGAAGCTTTCTTT. Translated, it gives CASSQDSGGDTEAFF.

The chain recombines TRBV5-1 with TRBJ2-5; 9 bases line up with TRBD2. Trimming at V came to 7 bases and at J to 4 bases, leaving 5 bases not matched to a gene. Germline values: CDR1 SGHRS, CDR2 YFSETQ. The CDR3 loop spans 13 amino acids. In DNA, the CDR3 is TGCGCCAGCCGCGGGAGGGGGGGAGAGACCCAGTACTTC. Its protein is CASRGRGGETQYF.

CDR3 region: CASSPPGLDTDTQYF. The DNA of the CDR3 is TGTGCCAGCAGTCCGCCGGGACTAGACACAGATACGCAGTATTTT. The chain combines TRBV28 with TRBJ2-3; 8 bases fit TRBD2. V shed 5 bases, J shed 2 bases, and the junction held 6 bases outside the gene matches. From germline, CDR1 is MDHEN and CDR2 SYDVKM. CDR3 size: 15 residues.

This clone was counted a single time. V usage is TRBV27 and J usage is TRBJ1-5; the D is unclear. Trimming left V 4 bases short and J 2 bases short, with 9 bases between. The CDR3 has 14 residues. The V gene's germline CDR1 is MNHEY and CDR2 SMNVEV (reference sequence). Here the CDR3 reads CASSSTKGNQPQHF. The CDR3 nucleotides are TGTGCCAGCAGTTCGACAAAGGGCAATCAGCCCCAGCATTTT.

This sequence joins TRBV18 and TRBJ1-5, with D hard to call. V shed 5 bases and J shed 0 bases, with 11 bases lying between them. This CDR3 has 15 residues. Germline values: CDR1 KGHSH, CDR2 LQKENI. The CDR3 DNA follows: TGTGCCAGCTCATCGTCCAGTGATAGCAATCAGCCCCAGCATTTT. Protein: CASSSSSDSNQPQHF.

The chain combines TRBV7-8 with TRBJ1-5; D may be TRBD1 (6 bases). The CDR3 runs to 18 residues. V was pared by 2 bases and J by 2 bases, with 19 bases between. The germline V gene encodes CDR1 SGHVS and CDR2 FQNEAQ. The CDR3 here is CASSLSPSQGKGNQPQHF. The CDR3 coding sequence is TGTGCCAGCAGCTTATCCCCGTCACAGGGTAAGGGCAATCAGCCCCAGCATTTT.

This rearrangement joins TRBV24-1 to TRBJ2-3; 10 nucleotides agree with TRBD1. Trimming at V came to 4 bases and at J to 4 bases, leaving 7 bases not matched to a gene. The length of the CDR3 is 16 residues. Germline V CDR1 and CDR2: KGHDR, SFDVKD. CDR3 sequence reads: CATSDPGTGEPDTQYF. The CDR3 DNA is TGTGCCACCAGTGACCCCGGGACAGGGGAGCCAGATACGCAGTATTTT.

The chain recombines TRBV6-1 with TRBJ2-5; D gene ambiguous. V lost 1 base and J lost 4, with 10 bases in between. In germline, CDR1 is MNHNS, CDR2 SASEGT. This CDR3 has 14 amino acids. The CDR3, as DNA: TGTGCCAGCAGTGAAGACAGTCGTCGAGAGACCCAGTACTTC. This encodes CASSEDSRRETQYF.

This clone was detected many times. The V gene is TRBV6-2 or TRBV6-3, the J gene TRBJ2-7; possible D gene TRBD1, 5 bases. From germline, CDR1 is MNHEY and CDR2 SVGEGT. The V and J ends lost 5 bases and 2 bases respectively, with 10 bases between them. This CDR3 comprises 13 residues. CDR3 sequence: CASSKDKTYEQYF. The CDR3 nucleotides read TGTGCCAGCAGTAAGGACAAAACCTACGAGCAGTACTTC.